The clone carrying this TCR beta chain has only one observation. The data derive from a study of T cell responses to AZD1222 COVID-19 vaccine. Here immunoSEQ multiplex PCR was the method, and the copy in TCRdb shows in-frame clones only, minus some. The sample has roughly 55,000 clones, about 90% seen once; the top ten hold around 3.9%. The CDR3 consists of 13 residues. V was clipped by 10 bases and J by 2 bases, with 12 bases between them. The rearrangement joins TRBV12-3 or TRBV12-4 to TRBJ2-1, with D unclear. The sequenced sample was peripheral blood, obtained on day 0 of AZD1222 vaccination. This TCR came from an adult in good health. The CDR3 nucleotides read TGTGCCACCCTTCCCGGAACCTACAATGAGCAGTTCTTC. This codes for CATLPGTYNEQFF.